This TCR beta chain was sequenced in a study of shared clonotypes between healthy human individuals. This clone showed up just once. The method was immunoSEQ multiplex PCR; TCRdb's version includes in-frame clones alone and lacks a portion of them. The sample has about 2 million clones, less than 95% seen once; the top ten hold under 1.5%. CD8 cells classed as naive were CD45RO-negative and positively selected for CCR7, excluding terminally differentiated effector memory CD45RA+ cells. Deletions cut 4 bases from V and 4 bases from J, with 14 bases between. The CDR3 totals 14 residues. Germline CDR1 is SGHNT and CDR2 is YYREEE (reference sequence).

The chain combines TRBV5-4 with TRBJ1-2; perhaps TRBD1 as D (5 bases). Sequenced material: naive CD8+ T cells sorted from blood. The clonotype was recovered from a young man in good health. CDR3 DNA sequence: TGTGCCAGCAGCACGGAGACAAGGGGCTATGGCTACACCTTC. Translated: CASSTETRGYGYTF.